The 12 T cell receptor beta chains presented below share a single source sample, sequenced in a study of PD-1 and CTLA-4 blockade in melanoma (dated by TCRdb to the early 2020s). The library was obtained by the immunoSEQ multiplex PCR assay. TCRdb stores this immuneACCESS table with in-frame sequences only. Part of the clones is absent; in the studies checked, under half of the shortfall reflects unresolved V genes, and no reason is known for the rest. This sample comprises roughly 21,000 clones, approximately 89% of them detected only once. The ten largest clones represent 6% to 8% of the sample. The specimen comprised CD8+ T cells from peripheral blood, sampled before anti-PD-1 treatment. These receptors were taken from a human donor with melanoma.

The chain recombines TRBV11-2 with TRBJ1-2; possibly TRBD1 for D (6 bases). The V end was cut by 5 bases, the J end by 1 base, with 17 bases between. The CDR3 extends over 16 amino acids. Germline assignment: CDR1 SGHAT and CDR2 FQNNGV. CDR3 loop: CASSDPGGPVNYGYTF. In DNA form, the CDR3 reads TGTGCCAGCAGCGACCCGGGGGGCCCCGTTAACTATGGCTACACCTTC. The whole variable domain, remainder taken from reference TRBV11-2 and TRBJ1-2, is EAGVAQSPRYKIIEKRQSVAFWCNPISGHATLYWYQQILGQGPKLLIQFQNNGVVDDSQLPKDRFSAERLKGVDSTLKIQPAKLEDSAVYLCASSDPGGPVNYGYTFGSGTRLTVV.

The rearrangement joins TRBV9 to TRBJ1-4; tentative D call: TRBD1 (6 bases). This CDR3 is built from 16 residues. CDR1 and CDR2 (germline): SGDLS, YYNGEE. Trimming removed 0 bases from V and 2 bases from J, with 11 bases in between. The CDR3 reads CASSVGGGLTNEKLFF. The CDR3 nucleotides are TGTGCCAGCAGCGTAGGAGGGGGGCTCACTAATGAAAAACTGTTTTTT.

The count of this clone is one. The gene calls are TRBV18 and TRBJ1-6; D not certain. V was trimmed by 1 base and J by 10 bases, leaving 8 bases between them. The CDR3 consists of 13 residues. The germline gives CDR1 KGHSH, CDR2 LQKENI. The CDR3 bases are TGTGCCAGCTCACCACAGAAAGACTCACCCCTCCACTTT. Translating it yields CASSPQKDSPLHF.

The CDR3 bases are TGTGCCAGCAGTCCCTGGGACGGAGGGGAAAAACTGTTTTTT. Protein product: CASSPWDGGEKLFF. The chain links TRBV27 to TRBJ1-4; TRBD1 is a possible D gene (5 bases). CDR1 and CDR2 from the germline V gene are MNHEY and SMNVEV (reference sequence). With 5 bases removed from V and 8 bases from J, the gap between germline ends came to 15 bases. CDR3 length: 14 amino acids.

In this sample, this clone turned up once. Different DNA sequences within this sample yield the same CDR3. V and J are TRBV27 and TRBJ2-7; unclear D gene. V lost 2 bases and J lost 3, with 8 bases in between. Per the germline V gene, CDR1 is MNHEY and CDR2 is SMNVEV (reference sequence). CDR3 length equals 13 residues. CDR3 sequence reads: CASSLGPSYEQYF. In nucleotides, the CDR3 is TGTGCCAGCAGTTTAGGTCCGAGCTACGAGCAGTACTTC.

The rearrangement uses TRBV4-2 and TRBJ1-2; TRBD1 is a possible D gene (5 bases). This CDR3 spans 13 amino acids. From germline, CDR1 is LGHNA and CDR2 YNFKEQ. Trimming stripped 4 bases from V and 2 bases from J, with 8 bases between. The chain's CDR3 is CASSPGGNYGYTF. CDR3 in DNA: TGTGCCAGCAGCCCCGGGGGGAACTATGGCTACACCTTC.

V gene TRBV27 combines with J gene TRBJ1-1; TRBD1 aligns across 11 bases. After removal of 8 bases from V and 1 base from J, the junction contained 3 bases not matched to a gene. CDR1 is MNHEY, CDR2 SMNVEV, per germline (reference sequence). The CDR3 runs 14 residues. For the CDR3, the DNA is TGTGCCAGCCGGACAGGGGGCTGGAACACTGAAGCTTTCTTT. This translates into CASRTGGWNTEAFF.

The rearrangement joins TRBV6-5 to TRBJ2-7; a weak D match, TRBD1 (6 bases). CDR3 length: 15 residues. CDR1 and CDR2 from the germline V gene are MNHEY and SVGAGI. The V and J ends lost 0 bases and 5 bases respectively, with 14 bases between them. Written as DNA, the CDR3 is TGTGCCAGCAGTTACTCTTCCGCAGGGGTTAACGAGCAGTACTTC. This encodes CASSYSSAGVNEQYF.

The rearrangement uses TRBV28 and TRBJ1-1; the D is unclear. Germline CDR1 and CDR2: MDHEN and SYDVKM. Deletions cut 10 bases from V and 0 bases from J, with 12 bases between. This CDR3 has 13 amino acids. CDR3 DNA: TGTGCCATCCGAGGGCATATGAACACTGAAGCTTTCTTT. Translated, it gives CAIRGHMNTEAFF.

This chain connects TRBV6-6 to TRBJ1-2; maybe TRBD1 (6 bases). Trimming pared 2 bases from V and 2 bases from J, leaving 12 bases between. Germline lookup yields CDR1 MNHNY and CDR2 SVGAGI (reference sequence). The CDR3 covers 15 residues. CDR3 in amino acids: CASSYVGAGNYGYTF. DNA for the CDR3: TGTGCCAGCAGTTACGTGGGGGCAGGAAACTATGGCTACACCTTC.

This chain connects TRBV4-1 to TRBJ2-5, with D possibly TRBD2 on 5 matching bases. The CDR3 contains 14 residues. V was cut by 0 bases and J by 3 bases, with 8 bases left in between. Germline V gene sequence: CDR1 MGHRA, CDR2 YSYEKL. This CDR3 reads CASSQEGGEETQYF. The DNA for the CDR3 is TGCGCCAGCAGCCAAGAAGGAGGTGAAGAGACCCAGTACTTC.

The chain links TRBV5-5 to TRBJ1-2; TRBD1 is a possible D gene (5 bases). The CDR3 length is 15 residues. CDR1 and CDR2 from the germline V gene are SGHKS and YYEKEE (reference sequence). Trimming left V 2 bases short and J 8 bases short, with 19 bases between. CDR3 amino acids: CASSLIDSPGGGYTF. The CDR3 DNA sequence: TGTGCCAGCAGCTTAATAGACAGCCCTGGAGGAGGCTACACCTTC.